Shown below are 21 T cell receptor beta chains from a single sample sequenced in a study of T cells after yellow fever vaccination. MiXCR was run by TCRdb on the 5' RACE reads, yielding one entry per CDR3 protein. The repertoire holds 500,000 to 700,000 distinct CDR3 sequences, about a fifth seen once, with more than 13% in the top ten. This specimen consisted of PBMCs, obtained 15 days after the yellow fever booster vaccination. The receptors shown here come from a man in his thirties or forties who received the YFV17D yellow fever vaccine.

This clonotype was found a few times. The genes are TRBV28 and TRBJ1-5, with D maybe TRBD1 (6 bases). V was trimmed by 1 base and J by 7 bases, leaving 17 bases between them. CDR1 MDHEN and CDR2 SYDVKM come from the germline V gene. This CDR3 has 16 amino acids. CDR3 region: CASSLSGRGGRQPQHF. The CDR3 DNA reads as TGTGCCAGCAGTTTATCCGGTAGGGGGGGACGGCAGCCCCAGCATTTT.

This clonotype was detected a few times. V and J are TRBV20-1 and TRBJ1-1; D remains unclear. Trimming pared 5 bases from V and 4 bases from J, leaving 17 bases between. This CDR3 region has 14 residues. Germline V CDR1 and CDR2: DFQATT, SNEGSKA (reference sequence). The CDR3 DNA reads TGCAGTGCTTTCAGGATTACCTCGAGCACTGAAGCTTTCTTT. It translates to CSAFRITSSTEAFF.

The table lists this clonotype with a few counts. J is TRBJ2-3 and V is TRBV29-1, with 11 bases aligning to TRBD1. Germline CDR1 SQVTM, CDR2 ANQGSEA. The V segment lost 7 bases and the J segment 4 bases; nucleotides outside the gene matches: 10. CDR3 size: 15 residues. CDR3 sequence reads: CSAWTGGGGADTQYF. CDR3 nucleotides: TGCAGCGCCTGGACAGGGGGCGGAGGGGCAGATACGCAGTATTTT.

The chain has TRBV20-1 and TRBJ2-2, with D perhaps matching TRBD1 (6 bases). The germline gives CDR1 DFQATT, CDR2 SNEGSKA (reference sequence). This CDR3 has 15 residues. V was shortened by 2 bases and J by 2 bases, with 12 bases between the two germline ends. This CDR3 is CSARTTGENTGELFF. The DNA of the CDR3 is TGCAGTGCTAGAACGACAGGCGAAAACACCGGGGAGCTGTTTTTT.

This clonotype appeared a few times. This CDR3 is CASSLVGTGSTDTQYF. In DNA, the CDR3 is TGTGCCAGCAGCTTAGTTGGGACAGGCAGCACAGATACGCAGTATTTT. The chain combines TRBV11-2 with TRBJ2-3; 8 bases map to TRBD1. The J segment lost 0 bases and the V segment lost 1 base, leaving 3 bases of the junction unmatched. The CDR3 is made up of 16 amino acids. Looked up from germline, CDR1 is SGHAT and CDR2 is FQNNGV.

V is TRBV12-3 or TRBV12-4 and J is TRBJ2-7; tentative D call: TRBD2 (5 bases). Trimming shortened V by 3 bases and J by 9 bases, and 15 bases separated the two germline ends. There are 13 residues in the CDR3. CDR3 residues: CASSFNPLEGQYF. Written as DNA, the CDR3 is TGTGCCAGCAGTTTTAACCCTCTCGAGGGGCAGTACTTC.

This clonotype was seen a handful of times. This sequence joins TRBV28 and TRBJ2-1; D possibly corresponds to TRBD2 (5 bases). In germline, CDR1 is MDHEN, CDR2 SYDVKM. Trimming stripped 3 bases from V and 15 bases from J, with 15 bases between. This CDR3 is built from 12 residues. The CDR3, as DNA: TGTGCCAGCAGTTTTGGACCCCCCGGACTGTTCTTC. As protein: CASSFGPPGLFF.

This clonotype was seen only a few times. V usage is TRBV7-2 and J usage is TRBJ2-4; 13 positions agree with TRBD2. The length of the CDR3 is 14 residues. Germline V gives CDR1 SGHTA, CDR2 FQGNSA. Germline trimming cut 4 bases from V and 9 bases from J; bases unmatched to any gene: 3. CDR3 coding DNA: TGTGCCAGCAGCTCCGGACTAGCGGGAGCCATTCAGTACTTC. Encoded protein: CASSSGLAGAIQYF.

This clonotype has ten or more counts. The CDR3 nucleotides are TGTGCCAGCAGTTTTCCTAGCGGGAGGATTCAAGAGACCCAGTACTTC. Translated: CASSFPSGRIQETQYF. V gene TRBV12-3 or TRBV12-4 combines with J gene TRBJ2-5; 11 bases map to TRBD2. The CDR3 runs to 16 residues. Trimming cost V 3 bases and J 2 bases; bases outside gene matches: 5.

The chain is built from TRBV7-9 and TRBJ1-6, with TRBD1 identical over 8 bases. This CDR3 comprises 13 residues. The trim removed 7 bases at V and 10 bases at J, leaving 6 bases unmatched. Germline assignment: CDR1 SEHNR and CDR2 FQNEAQ (reference sequence). This CDR3 is CASTRQGYSPLHF. The CDR3, as DNA: TGTGCCAGCACGAGACAGGGGTACTCACCCCTCCACTTT.

This clonotype was counted a few times. V and J are TRBV7-9 and TRBJ2-5; 7 bases align to TRBD2. Germline lookup yields CDR1 SEHNR and CDR2 FQNEAQ (reference sequence). V trimming: 1 base; J trimming: 4 bases; junction bases outside the gene matches: 9. The CDR3 runs to 16 residues. The CDR3 protein is CASSLGGGSRSETQYF. CDR3 bases: TGTGCCAGCAGCTTAGGGGGCGGGAGTCGTTCAGAGACCCAGTACTTC.

This clonotype was seen more than once but under ten times. This sequence joins TRBV14 and TRBJ2-5; no reliable D call. The V end was cut by 2 bases, the J end by 7 bases, with 8 bases between. Germline V lookup: CDR1 SGHDN, CDR2 FVKESK. The CDR3 spans 12 residues. The CDR3 reads CASSQSYGTQYF. The DNA for the CDR3 is TGTGCCAGCAGCCAAAGCTACGGGACCCAGTACTTC.

The rearrangement uses TRBV6-5 and TRBJ2-1; a weak D match, TRBD2 (6 bases). The CDR3 is 15 residues long. V was cut by 2 bases and J by 7 bases, with 15 bases left in between. Germline-derived CDR1 and CDR2 are MNHEY and SVGAGI. In nucleotides, the CDR3 is TGTGCCAGCAGTTACGGGCTAGCGTTCGGGAATGAGCAGTTCTTC. It encodes CASSYGLAFGNEQFF.

This clonotype was observed a few times. V is TRBV7-2 and J is TRBJ2-2; D is possibly TRBD2 (5 bases). CDR1 is SGHTA, CDR2 FQGNSA, per germline. The ends were cut back, 0 bases at V and 5 bases at J, with 10 bases in the middle. This CDR3 comprises 15 residues. The CDR3 DNA sequence: TGTGCCAGCAGCTTAGCCGGGAAATTAACCGGGGAGCTGTTTTTT. Protein sequence: CASSLAGKLTGELFF.

The chain recombines TRBV12-3 or TRBV12-4 with TRBJ2-7, with 7 bases that match TRBD1. The CDR3 contains 13 residues. The V and J ends lost 3 bases and 6 bases, in that order; junction bases with no gene match: 5. The CDR3 sequence is CASSFYRGAEQYF. In nucleotides, the CDR3 is TGTGCCAGCAGTTTTTACAGGGGAGCCGAGCAGTACTTC.

The chain links TRBV25-1 to TRBJ2-1; 11 bases are a match to TRBD2. CDR1 is MGHDK and CDR2 is SYGVNS in the germline V gene. This CDR3 contains 14 residues. Trimming removed 9 bases from V and 9 bases from J; junction bases left unmatched: 10. The CDR3 sequence: CASHLAGGDGEQFF. The CDR3 nucleotides are TGTGCCAGTCACCTAGCGGGAGGCGATGGTGAGCAGTTCTTC.

The rearrangement links TRBV5-6 to TRBJ2-7, with 12 bases that match TRBD1. CDR1 SGHDT and CDR2 YYEEEE come from the germline V gene. CDR3 size: 14 residues. With 5 bases clipped from V and 8 bases from J, the junction kept 8 bases outside the gene matches. The CDR3 region has the DNA TGTGCCAGCAGGTCGGGACAGGGGGCGTACCAGCAGTACTTC. Translation: CASRSGQGAYQQYF.

In its sample, this clonotype was seen a few times. This chain uses TRBV10-3 with TRBJ2-5, with D maybe TRBD1 (5 bases). Per the germline V gene, CDR1 is ENHRY and CDR2 is SYGVKD. V was shortened by 0 bases and J by 1 base, with 15 bases between the two germline ends. CDR3 size: 17 residues. CDR3 in amino acids: CAISESTRGGAQETQYF. CDR3 nucleotides: TGTGCCATCAGTGAGTCGACCCGTGGTGGGGCCCAAGAGACCCAGTACTTC.

There are a few counts of this clonotype. This rearrangement joins TRBV2 to TRBJ2-7; tentatively, D is TRBD1 or TRBD2 (5 bases each). The length of the CDR3 is 13 residues. V lost 7 bases and J lost 2, with 12 bases in between. The germline V gene encodes CDR1 SNHLY and CDR2 FYNNEI. CDR3 nucleotides: TGTGCCAGCAAATCCGGGACGCCCTACGAGCAGTACTTC. The encoded protein is CASKSGTPYEQYF.

The rearrangement uses TRBV28 and TRBJ2-7; unclear D gene. V was trimmed by 5 bases and J by 12 bases, leaving 17 bases between them. CDR3 length: 12 residues. CDR1 is MDHEN, CDR2 SYDVKM, per germline. Here the CDR3 reads CASSPAPLLSYF. The DNA for the CDR3 is TGTGCCAGCAGTCCTGCTCCCTTGCTCTCGTACTTC.

The J gene is TRBJ2-7, the V gene TRBV6-2 or TRBV6-3; 8 bases align to TRBD2. Germline trimming cut 6 bases from V and 6 bases from J; bases unmatched to any gene: 10. The CDR3 contains 14 residues. CDR1 is MNHEY and CDR2 is SVGEGT in the germline V gene. CDR3 amino acids: CASSPVLTSGEQYF. CDR3 nucleotides: TGTGCCAGCAGCCCCGTCCTTACTAGCGGCGAGCAGTACTTC.